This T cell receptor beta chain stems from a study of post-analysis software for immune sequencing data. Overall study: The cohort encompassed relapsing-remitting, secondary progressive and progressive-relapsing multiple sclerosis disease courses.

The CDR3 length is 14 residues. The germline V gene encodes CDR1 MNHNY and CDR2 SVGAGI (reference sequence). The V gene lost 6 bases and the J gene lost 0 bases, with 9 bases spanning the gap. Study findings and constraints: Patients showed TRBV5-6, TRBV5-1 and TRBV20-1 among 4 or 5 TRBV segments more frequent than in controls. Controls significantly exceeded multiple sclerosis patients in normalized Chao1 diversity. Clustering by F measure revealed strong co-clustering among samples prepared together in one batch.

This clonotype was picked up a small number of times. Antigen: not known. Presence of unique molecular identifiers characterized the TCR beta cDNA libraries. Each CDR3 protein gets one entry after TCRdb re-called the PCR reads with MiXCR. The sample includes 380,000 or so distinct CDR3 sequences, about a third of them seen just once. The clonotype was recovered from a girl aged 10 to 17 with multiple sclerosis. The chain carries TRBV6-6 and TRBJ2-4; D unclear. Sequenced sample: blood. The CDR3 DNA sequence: TGTGCCAGCAGCCTAGATAGAGCCAAAAACATTCAGTACTTC. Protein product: CASSLDRAKNIQYF.